A selection of T cell receptor beta chains follows, all from one sample in a study of T cells after posttransplantation cyclophosphamide. Measured with immunoSEQ multiplex PCR; TCRdb has only the in-frame clones, and not every one. This sample has fewer than 45,000 clones, with around 80% found just once. This specimen was CD4+ T cells sorted from blood, taken 1,700 to 2,000 days after a stem cell transplant with posttransplant cyclophosphamide. Receptors originate from a female patient in her forties or fifties who received an allogeneic stem cell transplant from a related donor, was CMV-positive, and had no GVHD. Some T cells may be graft donor cells. The CDR3 runs from the conserved cysteine through the conserved F or W. D genes are given only for firm matches. The size of a clone is reported for some rows only, either as once, few or many, or as a class for expanded clones.

V	J	size	D	DNA	CDR3
TRBV7-3	TRBJ2-3	once	TRBD2	TGTGCCAGCAGTCGGGGGGGGCCCTATACGCAGTATTTT	CASSRGGPYTQYF
TRBV5-1	TRBJ1-5	-	TRBD1	TGCGCCAGCAGCTTGACCCCGGGACAGGGATATCAGCCCCAGCATTTT	CASSLTPGQGYQPQHF
TRBV5-1	TRBJ2-3	once	TRBD2	TGCGCCAGCAGTTCCGGGACTAGCGGGGGAGCGGGAGGTACAGATACGCAGTATTTT	CASSSGTSGGAGGTDTQYF
TRBV5-3	TRBJ2-5	-	-	TGTGCCAGAAGCGACTGGGGACAATCGGCGGAGACCCAGTACTTC	CARSDWGQSAETQYF
TRBV12-5	TRBJ2-2	-	-	TGTGCTAGTGGTTTACCCCGAGCGGGTTCCGCGAACACCGGGGAGCTGTTTTTT	CASGLPRAGSANTGELFF
TRBV7-9	TRBJ2-3	-	TRBD1	TGTGCCAGCAGCTTACGTGCAGGAGGGACAGGGTCGCCTACGCAGTATTTT	CASSLRAGGTGSPTQYF
TRBV20-1	TRBJ1-1	-	-	TGCAGTGCTAAGTTTACTGCTGAAGCTTTCTTT	CSAKFTAEAFF
TRBV10-3	TRBJ1-1	once	-	TGTGCCATCAGACAGGGTTGGGAAACTGAAGCTTTCTTT	CAIRQGWETEAFF
TRBV28	TRBJ1-2	-	-	TGTGCCAGCAGTCTACCCCCTGTCCCGGGGGGGGGCGGGTACTATGGCTACACCTTC	CASSLPPVPGGGGYYGYTF
TRBV2	TRBJ1-2	-	-	TGTGCCAGCAGAAACAGGGTTAACTATGGCTACACCTTC	CASRNRVNYGYTF
TRBV5-8	TRBJ1-2	once	TRBD1	TGTGCCAGCAGCAGTACAGGGGGCGCAGACTATGGCTACACCTTC	CASSSTGGADYGYTF
TRBV15	TRBJ2-7	few	-	TGTGCCACCAGCAGAGCCCGTGACTTCTACGAGCAGTACTTC	CATSRARDFYEQYF
TRBV18	TRBJ2-7	-	TRBD1	TGTGCCAGCTCACCAGGGTGGTCAGGGGGCGCAAAGTCCTACGAGCAGTACTTC	CASSPGWSGGAKSYEQYF
TRBV11-2	TRBJ2-1	-	-	TGTGCCAGCAGCTTATCACAGGGCTCCTACAATGAGCAGTTCTTC	CASSLSQGSYNEQFF
TRBV28	TRBJ2-7	-	TRBD2	TGTGCCAGCAGTTTACCAACTAGCGGGCCCTACGAGCAGTACTTC	CASSLPTSGPYEQYF
TRBV10-3	TRBJ2-2	-	TRBD1	TGTGCCATCAGTGATCAGGGGGCAGACACCGGGGAGCTGTTTTTT	CAISDQGADTGELFF
TRBV18	TRBJ1-1	-	-	TGTGCCAGCTCACCATACAGTATGAACACTGAAGCTTTCTTT	CASSPYSMNTEAFF
TRBV5-6	TRBJ1-3	-	TRBD1	TGTGCCAGCAGCGCGGGACAGCTGGGGACCATATATTTT	CASSAGQLGTIYF
TRBV10-3	TRBJ1-1	few	-	TGTGCCATCAGTGAAGTCCTAATGAACACTGAAGCTTTCTTT	CAISEVLMNTEAFF
TRBV19	TRBJ2-5	-	-	TGTGCCAGTAGTACTCACCCGGCGGGGGAGACCCAGTACTTC	CASSTHPAGETQYF
TRBV5-1	TRBJ1-5	-	TRBD1	TGCGCCAGCAGCTTGGCAGGGGGTGGCAATCAGCCCCAGCATTTT	CASSLAGGGNQPQHF
TRBV11-2	TRBJ2-7	-	TRBD1	TGTGCCAGCAGCTTAGGGACAGGGTCCTACGAGCAGTACTTC	CASSLGTGSYEQYF
TRBV5-4	TRBJ2-5	-	TRBD2	TGTGCCACCCGTAGCGGGGGGGCCCAGGAGACCCAGTACTTC	CATRSGGAQETQYF
TRBV7-7	TRBJ2-5	-	-	TGTGCCAGCAGCTTAGACTTCCGAGGGGGGACCCAGTACTTC	CASSLDFRGGTQYF
TRBV5-1	TRBJ2-3	few	-	TGCGCCAGCAGCCCAGGTAGCGTTTCGGATACGCAGTATTTT	CASSPGSVSDTQYF
TRBV5-1	TRBJ1-2	-	-	TGCGCCAGCAGCTCCGGGTCCCGATCTAACTATGGCTACACCTTC	CASSSGSRSNYGYTF
TRBV7-3	TRBJ1-2	few	TRBD1	TGTGCCAGCAGCCTTTCGGGACAGTATGGCTACACCTTC	CASSLSGQYGYTF
TRBV2	TRBJ2-2	-	TRBD1	TGTGCCAGCAGTGAAATCGACAGGGCCCTCACCGGGGAGCTGTTTTTT	CASSEIDRALTGELFF
TRBV15	TRBJ2-7	few	TRBD1	TGTGCCACCAGCAGAGATCTGCAGGGGGACGAGCAGTACTTC	CATSRDLQGDEQYF
TRBV20-1	TRBJ2-3	few	-	TGCAGTGGACAGGGCACAGATACGCAGTATTTT	CSGQGTDTQYF
TRBV5-1	TRBJ2-7	-	TRBD1	TGCGCCAGCAGCCCTAACAGGGGGGCCTACGAGCAGTACTTC	CASSPNRGAYEQYF
TRBV9	TRBJ2-3	once	-	TGTGCCAGCAGCGTACTAGTGGGGGCAGGTGCAGATACGCAGTATTTT	CASSVLVGAGADTQYF
TRBV5-1	TRBJ1-1	once	TRBD1	TGCGCCAGCAGCGCGGGACAGGGAGGGAACACTGAAGCTTTCTTT	CASSAGQGGNTEAFF
TRBV7-9	TRBJ2-3	once	-	TGTGCCAGCAGCTTAGACAGGGTAGGGGCAGATACGCAGTATTTT	CASSLDRVGADTQYF
TRBV7-2	TRBJ1-2	-	TRBD1	TGTGCCAGCAGCTTAGTATTGACAGGGGGCTATGGCTACACCTTC	CASSLVLTGGYGYTF
TRBV11-2	TRBJ2-1	-	TRBD1	TGTGCCAGCAGCTTTTTGACAGGGGGAGGCAATGAGCAGTTCTTC	CASSFLTGGGNEQFF
TRBV10-3	TRBJ2-2	-	TRBD2	TGTGCCATCAGTGACTCTAGCGGGGTAATGGAAACCGGGGAGCTGTTTTTT	CAISDSSGVMETGELFF
TRBV9	TRBJ2-2	-	-	TGTGCCAGCAGCGTAGCCTCGGACAGGAACACCGGGGAGCTGTTTTTT	CASSVASDRNTGELFF
TRBV29-1	TRBJ1-2	-	-	TGCAGCGTCGCTGTGGGGGCGCAAGGCTATGGCTACACCTTC	CSVAVGAQGYGYTF
TRBV18	TRBJ2-7	-	-	TGTGCCAGCTCACCACAGCTTCTAGCGACTGGCTTTGGGGGCGAGCAGTACTTC	CASSPQLLATGFGGEQYF
TRBV4-3	TRBJ2-5	-	TRBD1	TGCGCCAGCAGCTCCCGACAGGGGGCCCAAGAGACCCAGTACTTC	CASSSRQGAQETQYF
TRBV5-4	TRBJ1-2	few	-	TGTGCCAGCAGCCTGGAAGGGGCAGGATATGGCTACACCTTC	CASSLEGAGYGYTF
TRBV5-1	TRBJ2-1	-	-	TGCGCCAGCAGCTTGGATCAGGGCAATGAGCAGTTCTTC	CASSLDQGNEQFF
TRBV7-8	TRBJ1-2	few	-	TGTGCCAGCACCTTATCCGGTCCGATTGAGGGTGGCTACACCTTC	CASTLSGPIEGGYTF
TRBV6-1	TRBJ2-1	-	TRBD1	TGTGCCAGCTCGGACAGGGTATACGACAATGAGCAGTTCTTC	CASSDRVYDNEQFF
TRBV4-1	TRBJ2-3	-	-	TGCGCCAGCAGCCAAGACGGACCTAGCGCCGGCACAGATACGCAGTATTTT	CASSQDGPSAGTDTQYF
TRBV5-6	TRBJ2-7	-	TRBD1	TGTGCCAGCAGCTTAGGGACAGGATTTCTCAATGGGGAGCAGTACTTC	CASSLGTGFLNGEQYF
TRBV5-1	TRBJ1-1	-	-	TGCGCCAGCAGCTTGGGGGCCAAGAACACTGAAGCTTTCTTT	CASSLGAKNTEAFF
TRBV9	TRBJ2-5	-	-	TGTGCCAGCAGCCCTAGACAACCGACAGGAGAGACCCAGTACTTC	CASSPRQPTGETQYF
TRBV4-2	TRBJ2-6	-	-	TGTGCCAGCAGCCGGGGGACTTGGGAATCGCTCTGGGCCAACGTCCTGACTTTC	CASSRGTWESLWANVLTF
TRBV19	TRBJ1-6	-	-	TGTGCCAGTAGTTCCGGGCCGAACGGGGTTAACTCACCCCTCCACTTT	CASSSGPNGVNSPLHF
TRBV5-1	TRBJ2-3	-	-	TGCGCCAGCACCTACCTGGACAGCCGCACAGATACGCAGTATTTT	CASTYLDSRTDTQYF
TRBV5-1	TRBJ2-7	-	TRBD1	TGCGCCAGCAGCCTACGACGCAGCTTTTTGAGGGACAGCTACGAGCAGTACTTC	CASSLRRSFLRDSYEQYF
TRBV27	TRBJ2-7	-	TRBD1	TGTGCCAGCAGTTTCTTACAGGGGATTGTCTACGAGCAGTACTTC	CASSFLQGIVYEQYF
TRBV6-1	TRBJ1-6	few	-	TGTGCCAGCAGTCTACAGGGAGGGTCACCCCTCCACTTT	CASSLQGGSPLHF
TRBV29-1	TRBJ2-1	-	TRBD1	TGCAGCGTAGACACAGGGGCCACCTACAATGAGCAGTTCTTC	CSVDTGATYNEQFF
TRBV5-4	TRBJ1-4	-	-	TGTGCCAGCAGCGCCGGCGGGGTCTCAACTAATGAAAAACTGTTTTTT	CASSAGGVSTNEKLFF
TRBV2	TRBJ2-2	-	TRBD1	TGTGCCAGCAGCTTGGACAGGGCCCGCAACACCGGGGAGCTGTTTTTT	CASSLDRARNTGELFF
TRBV27	TRBJ1-1	-	-	TGTGCCAGCCAAACGGGACTGATGAACACTGAAGCTTTCTTT	CASQTGLMNTEAFF
TRBV5-1	TRBJ2-5	-	-	TGCGCCAGCAGTATCCAGGGAAGTGGTGGACAAGAGACCCAGTACTTC	CASSIQGSGGQETQYF